One sample yielded the 30 T cell receptor beta chains listed below, sequenced in a study of shared clonotypes between healthy human individuals. Repertoires were generated with immunoSEQ multiplex PCR, while TCRdb's copy carries only in-frame clones and drops some. Of about half a million clones in the sample, about 72% were seen once. The sample consisted of PBMCs. The receptors were sampled from a middle-aged woman in good health. Some clones in this sample may be carry-over from other donors' samples.

The sample holds many counts of this clone. The chain is built from TRBV6-1 and TRBJ2-7; 10 bases are a match to TRBD2. V trimming: 6 bases; J trimming: 0 bases; junction bases outside the gene matches: 2. The CDR3 runs to 14 residues. The germline V gene has CDR1 MNHNS and CDR2 SASEGT. The CDR3 loop is CASRWTSGSYEQYF. The CDR3 DNA reads TGTGCCAGCAGGTGGACTAGCGGCTCCTACGAGCAGTACTTC.

The chain joins TRBV5-1 to TRBJ1-3; no definite D call. Germline assignment: CDR1 SGHRS and CDR2 YFSETQ. This CDR3 is built from 16 residues. The ends were cut back, 2 bases at V and 0 bases at J, with 12 bases in the middle. CDR3 region: CASSLAWAPSGNTIYF. The CDR3 DNA sequence: TGCGCCAGCAGCTTAGCATGGGCACCCTCTGGAAACACCATATATTTT. The full variable domain, in which reference TRBV5-1 and TRBJ1-3 provide the parts outside the CDR3, is KAGVTQTPRYLIKTRGQQVTLSCSPISGHRSVSWYQQTPGQGLQFLFEYFSETQRNKGNFPGRFSGRQFSNSRSEMNVSTLELGDSALYLCASSLAWAPSGNTIYFGEGSWLTVV.

A note on this clone: This CDR3 is also generated by other DNA sequences in the sample. This rearrangement joins TRBV5-1 to TRBJ1-1; D not resolved. Trimming shortened V by 1 base and J by 0 bases, and 7 bases separated the two germline ends. This CDR3 is built from 14 residues. In germline, CDR1 is SGHRS, CDR2 YFSETQ. The CDR3 loop is CASSLQGMNTEAFF. CDR3 DNA sequence: TGCGCCAGCAGCTTGCAAGGGATGAACACTGAAGCTTTCTTT.

This clone occurred a few times. This sample includes further DNA sequences coding for the same CDR3. The V call is TRBV5-4, the J call TRBJ2-3; D call uncertain. Trimming pared 2 bases from V and 2 bases from J, leaving 9 bases between. This CDR3 has 14 residues. Germline V gene sequence: CDR1 SGHNT, CDR2 YYREEE (reference sequence). CDR3 in amino acids: CASSFEINTDTQYF. CDR3 sequence (DNA): TGTGCCAGCAGCTTCGAAATCAACACAGATACGCAGTATTTT.

This chain joins TRBV21-1 and TRBJ1-4. TRBV21-1 is listed as a pseudogene. CDR3 length: 17 amino acids. CDR3 sequence reads: CASRSDIATRHNEKLFF. The CDR3 coding sequence is TGTGCCAGCAGGTCTGACATAGCTACAAGGCATAATGAAAAACTGTTTTTT.

The V and J genes are TRBV7-2 and TRBJ2-4; D is ambiguous. The germline CDR1 and CDR2 sequences are SGHTA and FQGNSA. The CDR3 contains 18 residues. Trimming stripped 6 bases from V and 0 bases from J, with 21 bases between. This CDR3 is CASSTPAGPTLAKNIQYF. The CDR3 DNA reads TGTGCCAGCAGTACACCAGCCGGGCCAACACTAGCCAAAAACATTCAGTACTTC.

This chain joins TRBV9 and TRBJ2-1, with TRBD2 matching 13 bases. Trimming cost V 4 bases and J 1 base; bases outside gene matches: 2. The CDR3 has 16 amino acids. CDR1 and CDR2 (germline): SGDLS, YYNGEE. The CDR3 is CASSQTSGRSYNEQFF. DNA for the CDR3: TGTGCCAGCAGCCAGACTAGCGGGAGGTCCTACAATGAGCAGTTCTTC.

This chain links TRBV5-4 with TRBJ1-1, with D maybe TRBD1 (5 bases). Trimming shortened V by 6 bases and J by 0 bases, and 15 bases separated the two germline ends. Germline V gene data show CDR1 as SGHNT and CDR2 as YYREEE (reference sequence). CDR3 length equals 15 residues. CDR3 bases: TGTGCCAGCACCCTCGGACAACCTTTGAACACTGAAGCTTTCTTT. This codes for CASTLGQPLNTEAFF. The whole variable domain, filled in from reference TRBV5-4 and TRBJ1-1, reads ETGVTQSPTHLIKTRGQQVTLRCSSQSGHNTVSWYQQALGQGPQFIFQYYREEENGRGNFPPRFSGLQFPNYSSELNVNALELDDSALYLCASTLGQPLNTEAFFGQGTRLTVV.

The rearrangement joins TRBV2 to TRBJ1-3; no firm D call. CDR1 and CDR2 (germline): SNHLY, FYNNEI. CDR3 length equals 15 residues. V lost 3 bases and J 4 bases, leaving 13 bases between the germline ends. The CDR3 DNA sequence: TGTGCCAGCAGTGATTTGCCTATGCCGGGAAACACCATATATTTT. This codes for CASSDLPMPGNTIYF.

The V and J genes are TRBV28 and TRBJ2-7, with D unclear. This CDR3 has 11 amino acids. Germline V lookup: CDR1 MDHEN, CDR2 SYDVKM. V gave up 5 bases and J gave up 3 bases, with 5 bases separating them. CDR3 loop: CASSTSYEQYF. In DNA form, the CDR3 reads TGTGCCAGCAGTACCAGCTACGAGCAGTACTTC.

The chain couples TRBV18 to TRBJ2-3; D gene unclear. CDR3 size: 14 residues. V lost 8 bases and J lost 5, with 17 bases in between. The germline V gene has CDR1 KGHSH and CDR2 LQKENI. The CDR3 region is CASAGLGSLDTQYF. The CDR3 DNA reads as TGTGCCAGCGCAGGATTGGGTAGCCTAGATACGCAGTATTTT. The variable domain in full, completed from reference TRBV18 and TRBJ2-3, reads NAGVMQNPRHLVRRRGQEARLRCSPMKGHSHVYWYRQLPEEGLKFMVYLQKENIIDESGMPKERFSAEFPKEGPSILRIQQVVRGDSAAYFCASAGLGSLDTQYFGPGTRLTVL.

The count of this clone is one. This chain joins TRBV5-1 and TRBJ2-3, with D unresolved. This CDR3 spans 15 amino acids. Trimming left V 1 base short and J 2 bases short, with 11 bases between. CDR1 SGHRS and CDR2 YFSETQ come from the germline V gene. The CDR3 sequence is CASSLTPTDTDTQYF. CDR3 coding DNA: TGCGCCAGCAGCTTGACTCCTACCGACACAGATACGCAGTATTTT.

This chain connects TRBV29-1 to TRBJ2-7; TRBD2 matches at 7 bases. V gave up 4 bases and J gave up 4 bases; unmatched junction bases: 4. The CDR3 consists of 12 residues. CDR1 is SQVTM, CDR2 ANQGSEA, per germline. CDR3 protein: CSVVPAGYEQYF. In DNA, the CDR3 is TGCAGCGTTGTACCAGCGGGGTACGAGCAGTACTTC.

This chain joins TRBV14 and TRBJ2-7; D gene uncertain. The V and J ends lost 5 bases and 3 bases respectively, with 5 bases between them. The CDR3 runs 11 residues. The V gene's germline CDR1 is SGHDN and CDR2 FVKESK. CDR3 sequence reads: CASSAHYEQYF. CDR3 nucleotide sequence: TGTGCCAGCAGCGCCCACTACGAGCAGTACTTC.

V usage is TRBV19 and J usage is TRBJ1-5; 11 bases are a match to TRBD1. J lost 6 bases, V lost 5 bases, and 6 bases had no gene match. Germline loops: CDR1 LNHDA, CDR2 SQIVND (reference sequence). CDR3 length: 15 residues. The CDR3 DNA is TGTGCCAGTAGTCCGGGACAGGGGGTGGGTCAGCCCCAGCATTTT. This encodes CASSPGQGVGQPQHF.

This chain uses TRBV30 with TRBJ1-6; D perhaps matches TRBD1 (5 bases). The length of the CDR3 is 14 residues. Germline lookup yields CDR1 GTSNPN and CDR2 SVGIG (reference sequence). V dropped 3 bases and J dropped 7 bases, with 13 bases sitting between them. CDR3 DNA: TGTGCCTGGAGGCCCACAGGAGTAAATTCACCCCTCCACTTT. Translation gives CAWRPTGVNSPLHF. Using reference TRBV30 and TRBJ1-6 for the parts outside the CDR3, the full variable domain is SQTIHQWPATLVQPVGSPLSLECTVEGTSNPNLYWYRQAAGRGLQLLFYSVGIGQISSEVPQNLSASRPQDRQFILSSKKLLLSDSGFYLCAWRPTGVNSPLHFGNGTRLTVT.

The chain joins TRBV7-6 to TRBJ1-5; no firm D call. V was trimmed by 5 bases and J by 5 bases, leaving 10 bases between them. The length of the CDR3 is 13 residues. Germline V CDR1 and CDR2: SGHVS, FNYEAQ. The chain's CDR3 is CASSPWRDQPQHF. The CDR3 region has the DNA TGTGCCAGCAGCCCGTGGAGGGATCAGCCCCAGCATTTT.

In DNA form, the CDR3 reads TGTGCCAGCAGTGAAGCAGCCTTCCCCGGGGAGCTGTTTTTT. Translation: CASSEAAFPGELFF. The V call is TRBV6-1, the J call TRBJ2-2; no reliable D call. This CDR3 region has 14 residues. Germline-derived CDR1 and CDR2 are MNHNS and SASEGT. Trimming stripped 0 bases from V and 6 bases from J, with 8 bases between.

Of note for this clone: The sample contains more than one DNA sequence encoding this CDR3. This rearrangement joins TRBV14 to TRBJ2-1, with D perhaps given as TRBD1 or TRBD2 (5 bases each). CDR1 and CDR2 from the germline V gene are SGHDN and FVKESK. The CDR3 runs 13 residues. The V end lost 0 bases, the J end lost 10 bases, and 10 bases lay between the germline ends. The CDR3 here is CASSQDGWGEQFF. The CDR3 DNA is TGTGCCAGCAGCCAAGATGGCTGGGGGGAGCAGTTCTTC.

This clone was detected a few times. The CDR3 spells CASSFLAGPNEQFF. The CDR3, as DNA: TGTGCCAGCAGTTTCCTAGCGGGACCCAATGAGCAGTTCTTC. The V gene is TRBV6-5, the J gene TRBJ2-1; 9 bases fit TRBD2. V was pared by 4 bases and J by 6 bases, with 4 bases of the junction left unmatched. The germline CDR1 and CDR2 sequences are MNHEY and SVGAGI. The CDR3 is 14 amino acids.

This clone was seen only once. The chain carries TRBV18 and TRBJ2-5; D remains unclear. This CDR3 region has 12 residues. Germline V CDR1 and CDR2: KGHSH, LQKENI. V gave up 6 bases and J gave up 9 bases, with 14 bases separating them. CDR3 in DNA: TGTGCCAGCTCGACCGCCGATGGTGCCCAGTACTTC. Its translation: CASSTADGAQYF.

The chain recombines TRBV27 with TRBJ2-1; possible D gene TRBD2, 6 bases. The CDR3 runs to 14 residues. Germline loops: CDR1 MNHEY, CDR2 SMNVEV (reference sequence). Trimming stripped 6 bases from V and 8 bases from J, with 17 bases between. In DNA form, the CDR3 reads TGTGCCAGCAGCTTGGAGGGGACGGGGTATGAGCAGTTCTTC. It encodes CASSLEGTGYEQFF.

This chain connects TRBV29-1 to TRBJ2-5; 9 bases fit TRBD1. Per the germline V gene, CDR1 is SQVTM and CDR2 is ANQGSEA. The CDR3 spans 14 residues. V shed 6 bases, J shed 4 bases, and the junction held 9 bases outside the gene matches. The CDR3 loop reads CSVSRDREAETQYF. The CDR3 bases are TGCAGCGTCAGCCGGGACAGGGAGGCAGAGACCCAGTACTTC. Full variable domain (remainder filled in from reference TRBV29-1 and TRBJ2-5): SAVISQKPSRDICQRGTSLTIQCQVDSQVTMMFWYRQQPGQSLTLIATANQGSEATYESGFVIDKFPISRPNLTFSTLTVSNMSPEDSSIYLCSVSRDREAETQYFGPGTRLLVL.

The CDR3 DNA sequence: TGTGCCAGCAGCGATGAAGAGACCCAGTACTTC. Translating it yields CASSDEETQYF. The chain has TRBV7-2 and TRBJ2-5; D is unclear. Germline loops: CDR1 SGHTA, CDR2 FQGNSA. There are 11 residues in the CDR3. Trimming removed 5 bases at V and 3 bases at J, with 4 bases between.

This chain connects TRBV30 to TRBJ2-7; D perhaps matches TRBD2 (5 bases). Germline V gene data show CDR1 as GTSNPN and CDR2 as SVGIG (reference sequence). The length of the CDR3 is 12 residues. V dropped 3 bases and J dropped 7 bases, with 13 bases sitting between them. The CDR3 here is CAWSSGRDEQYF. The CDR3 DNA sequence: TGTGCCTGGAGCAGCGGTCGGGATGAGCAGTACTTC.

V usage is TRBV7-2 and J usage is TRBJ1-4; TRBD1 matches at 8 bases. CDR1 is SGHTA and CDR2 is FQGNSA in the germline V gene. CDR3 length: 17 residues. The V segment lost 5 bases and the J segment 0 bases; nucleotides outside the gene matches: 8. In DNA form, the CDR3 reads TGTGCCAGCAGCCCAGGACAGGGAACAGCAACTAATGAAAAACTGTTTTTT. The encoded protein is CASSPGQGTATNEKLFF.

This chain links TRBV6-5 with TRBJ2-5; TRBD2 is a possible D gene (6 bases). Trimming removed 8 bases at V and 0 bases at J, with 16 bases between. The CDR3 covers 15 residues. In germline, CDR1 is MNHEY, CDR2 SVGAGI. The CDR3 coding sequence is TGTGCCAGCCGCCCATTGGGGGACTACCAAGAGACCCAGTACTTC. Its translation: CASRPLGDYQETQYF.

The rearrangement joins TRBV7-9 to TRBJ2-7; tentative D call: TRBD1 (5 bases). The length of the CDR3 is 14 residues. V gave up 5 bases and J gave up 2 bases, with 13 bases separating them. The germline V gene has CDR1 SEHNR and CDR2 FQNEAQ (reference sequence). This CDR3 reads CASSPVGLTYEQYF. In nucleotides, the CDR3 is TGTGCCAGCAGCCCGGTGGGGCTAACCTACGAGCAGTACTTC.

The V call is TRBV5-1, the J call TRBJ2-5, with 13 nucleotides matching TRBD2. The V gene's germline CDR1 is SGHRS and CDR2 YFSETQ. Germline trimming cut 4 bases from V and 1 base from J; bases unmatched to any gene: 4. This CDR3 is built from 16 residues. This chain's CDR3 is CASSVRTSGSQETQYF. The CDR3, as DNA: TGCGCCAGCAGCGTTCGGACTAGCGGGAGCCAAGAGACCCAGTACTTC.

The V gene is TRBV5-6, the J gene TRBJ2-1, with 8 positions matching TRBD1. V shed 1 base, J shed 3 bases, and the junction held 3 bases outside the gene matches. CDR3 length: 15 residues. Germline values: CDR1 SGHDT, CDR2 YYEEEE. The CDR3 region is CASSLLDRDYNEQFF. For the CDR3, the DNA is TGTGCCAGCAGCTTGCTGGACAGGGACTACAATGAGCAGTTCTTC.